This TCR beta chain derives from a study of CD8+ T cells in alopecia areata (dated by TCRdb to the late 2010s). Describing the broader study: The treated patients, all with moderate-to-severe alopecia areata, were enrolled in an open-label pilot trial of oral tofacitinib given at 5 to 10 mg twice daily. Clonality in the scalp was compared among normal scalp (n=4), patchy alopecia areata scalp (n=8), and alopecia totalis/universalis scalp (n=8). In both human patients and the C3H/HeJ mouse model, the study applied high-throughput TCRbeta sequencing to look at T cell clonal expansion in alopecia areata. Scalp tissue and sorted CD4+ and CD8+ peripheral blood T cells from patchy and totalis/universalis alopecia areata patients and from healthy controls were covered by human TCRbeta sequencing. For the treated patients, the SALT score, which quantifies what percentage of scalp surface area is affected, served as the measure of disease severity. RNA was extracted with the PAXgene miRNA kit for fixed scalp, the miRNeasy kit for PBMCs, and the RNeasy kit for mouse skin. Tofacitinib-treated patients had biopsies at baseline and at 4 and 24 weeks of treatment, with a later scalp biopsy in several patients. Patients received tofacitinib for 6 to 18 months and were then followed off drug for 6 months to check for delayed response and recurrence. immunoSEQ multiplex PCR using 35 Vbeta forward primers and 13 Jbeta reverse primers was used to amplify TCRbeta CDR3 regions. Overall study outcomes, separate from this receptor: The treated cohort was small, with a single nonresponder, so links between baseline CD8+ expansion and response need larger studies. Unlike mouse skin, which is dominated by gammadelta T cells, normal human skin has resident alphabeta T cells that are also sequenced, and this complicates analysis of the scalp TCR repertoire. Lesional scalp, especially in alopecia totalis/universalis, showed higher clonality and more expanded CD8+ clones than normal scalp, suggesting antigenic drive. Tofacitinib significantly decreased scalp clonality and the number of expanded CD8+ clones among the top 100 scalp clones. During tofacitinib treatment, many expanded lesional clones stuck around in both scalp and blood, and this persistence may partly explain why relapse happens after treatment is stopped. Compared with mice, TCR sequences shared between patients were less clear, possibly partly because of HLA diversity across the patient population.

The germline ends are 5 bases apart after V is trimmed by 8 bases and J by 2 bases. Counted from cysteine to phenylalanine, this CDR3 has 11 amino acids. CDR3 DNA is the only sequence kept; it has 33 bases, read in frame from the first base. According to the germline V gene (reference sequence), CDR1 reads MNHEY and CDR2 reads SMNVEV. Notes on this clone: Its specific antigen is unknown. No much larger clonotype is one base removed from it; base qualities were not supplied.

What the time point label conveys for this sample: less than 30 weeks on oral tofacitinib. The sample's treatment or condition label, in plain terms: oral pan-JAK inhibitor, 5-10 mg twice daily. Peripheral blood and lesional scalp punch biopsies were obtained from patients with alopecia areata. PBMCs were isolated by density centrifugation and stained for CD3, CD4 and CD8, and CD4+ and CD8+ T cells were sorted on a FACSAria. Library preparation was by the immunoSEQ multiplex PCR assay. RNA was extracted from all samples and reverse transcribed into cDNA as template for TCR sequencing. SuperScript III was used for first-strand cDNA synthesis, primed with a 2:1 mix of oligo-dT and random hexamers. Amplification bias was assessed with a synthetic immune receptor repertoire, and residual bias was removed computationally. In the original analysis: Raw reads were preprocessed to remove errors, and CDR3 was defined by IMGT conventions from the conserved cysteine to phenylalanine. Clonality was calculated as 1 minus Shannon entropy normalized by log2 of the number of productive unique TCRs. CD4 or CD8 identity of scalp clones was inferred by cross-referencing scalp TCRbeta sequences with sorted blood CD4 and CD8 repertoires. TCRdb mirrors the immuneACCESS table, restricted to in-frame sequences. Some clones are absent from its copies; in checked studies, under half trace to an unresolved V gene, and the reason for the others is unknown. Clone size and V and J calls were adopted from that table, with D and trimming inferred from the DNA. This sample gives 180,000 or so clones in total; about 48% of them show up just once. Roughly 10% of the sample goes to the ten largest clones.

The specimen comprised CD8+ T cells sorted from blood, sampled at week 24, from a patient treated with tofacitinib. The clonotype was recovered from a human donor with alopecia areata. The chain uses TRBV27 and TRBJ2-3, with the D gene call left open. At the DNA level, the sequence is TGTGCCAGCTCAACCACAGATACGCAGTATTTT. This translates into CASSTTDTQYF.